This T cell receptor beta chain was sequenced during a study of long-term antiretroviral therapy in people with HIV. A single count supports this clone. Its matching antigen is unknown. Study-wide results and limits: Blood collection from the mid-2000s to the late 2010s possibly occurred under older ART regimens.

Every one of the participants with HIV received treatment in the United States. Samples were assayed with immunoSEQ v3.0 at survey level. Produced via immunoSEQ multiplex PCR; TCRdb's table is partial and in-frame only. In the table there are over 15,000 clones, around four fifths of which are singletons. CDR1 is SGDLS, CDR2 YYNGEE, per germline. CDR3 size: 13 residues. V was clipped by 0 bases and J by 2 bases, with 4 bases between them. The sequenced sample was unsorted PBMCs, obtained less than 2.2 years before starting antiretroviral therapy. This receptor was taken from a young man with HIV. The genes are TRBV9 and TRBJ2-3; D gene unclear. CDR3: CASSVDLTDTQYF. DNA of the CDR3: TGTGCCAGCAGCGTAGACCTCACAGATACGCAGTATTTT.